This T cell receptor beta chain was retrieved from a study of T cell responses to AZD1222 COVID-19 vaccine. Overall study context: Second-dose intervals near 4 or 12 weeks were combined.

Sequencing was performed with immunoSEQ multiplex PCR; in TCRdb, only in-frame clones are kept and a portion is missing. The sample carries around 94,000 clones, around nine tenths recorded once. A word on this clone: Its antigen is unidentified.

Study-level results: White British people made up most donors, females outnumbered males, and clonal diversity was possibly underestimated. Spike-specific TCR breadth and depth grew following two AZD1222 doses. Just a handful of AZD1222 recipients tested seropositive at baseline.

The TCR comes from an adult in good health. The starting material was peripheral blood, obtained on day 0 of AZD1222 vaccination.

The CDR3 loop reads CAISEFVRDLYGYTF. In nucleotides, the CDR3 is TGTGCCATCAGTGAGTTCGTCAGGGACCTCTATGGCTACACCTTC. V usage is TRBV10-3 and J usage is TRBJ1-2, with D perhaps matching TRBD1 (5 bases). V lost 1 base to trimming and J lost 4 bases, with 13 bases between them. CDR3 length: 15 amino acids. Germline V CDR1 and CDR2: ENHRY, SYGVKD.